This TCR beta chain is drawn from a study of blood T cell repertoires in COVID-19. Study-level background: Sample material is recorded as cDNA or gDNA derived from T cells, B-cell-depleted T cells, or PBMCs.

Original handling: Reference gene primer amplification yielded estimated nucleated cell counts. TCRdb keeps only in-frame clones here, not all; method: immunoSEQ multiplex PCR. Clone size and the V and J calls come from that table; the DNA yielded D and trimming. The table includes 250,000 to 300,000 clones, about 86% detected once. Grouping used clinical history reported by participants in a survey and questionnaire. Deletions cut 6 bases from V and 9 bases from J, with 9 bases between. The CDR3 is 11 residues long. The rearrangement joins TRBV12-3 or TRBV12-4 to TRBJ2-1, with TRBD1 as a possible D gene (5 bases). The receptor's source is a man under 40 with acute COVID-19. The sample was PBMCs or T cells enriched from blood (not recorded which). The CDR3 region has the DNA TGTGCCAGCAGGGCTAGGGGTGAGCAGTTCTTC. Protein product: CASRARGEQFF.